A selection of T cell receptor beta chains follows, all from one sample in a study of T cell responses to AZD1222 COVID-19 vaccine. The table came from immunoSEQ multiplex PCR; TCRdb's copy has only in-frame clones and leaves some out. The sample shows about 150,000 clones, over 75% of them seen only once. This material consisted of peripheral blood, taken on day 0 of AZD1222 vaccination. The source of these receptors is an adult in good health. Both conserved end residues are part of each CDR3. D genes are given only for firm matches. Only part of the rows carry a size: once, few, many, or a class if the clone is expanded.

>TRBJ1-1|few|NA|TRBV12-5|13
CASGLNMNTEAFF
TGTGCTAGTGGTTTGAACATGAACACTGAAGCTTTCTTT
>TRBJ2-1|NA|NA|TRBV7-9|15
CASSPPSPSYNEQFF
TGTGCCAGCAGCCCTCCGAGTCCCTCCTACAATGAGCAGTTCTTC
>TRBJ2-1|NA|NA|TRBV19|14
CASSIDSSYNEQFF
TGTGCCAGTAGTATAGATAGCTCCTACAATGAGCAGTTCTTC
>TRBJ2-1|NA|NA|TRBV5-6|11
CASSVYNEQFF
TGTGCCAGCAGCGTCTACAATGAGCAGTTCTTC
>TRBJ1-2|few|NA|TRBV19|13
CASSTSGEAGYTF
TGTGCCAGTAGTACATCAGGGGAGGCTGGCTACACCTTC
>TRBJ2-2|NA|NA|TRBV4-3|15
CASSQDYQNTGELFF
TGCGCCAGCAGCCAAGATTATCAGAACACCGGGGAGCTGTTTTTT
>TRBJ1-4|NA|NA|TRBV7-9|14
CASSSEAPNEKLFF
TGTGCCAGCAGCTCCGAGGCACCTAATGAAAAACTGTTTTTT
>TRBJ1-5|NA|NA|TRBV19|10
CATGNQPQHF
TGTGCCACCGGCAATCAGCCCCAGCATTTT
>TRBJ1-4|NA|NA|TRBV6-5|12
CASSYLFEKLFF
TGTGCCAGCAGTTACTTGTTTGAAAAACTGTTTTTT
>TRBJ1-5|NA|TRBD1|TRBV2|14
CASTQQGNNQPQHF
TGTGCCAGCACACAACAGGGGAACAATCAGCCCCAGCATTTT
>TRBJ2-1|NA|NA|TRBV12-1|14
CASMRDSLHNEQFF
TGTGCCAGCATGAGGGACAGCCTCCACAATGAGCAGTTCTTC
>TRBJ1-1|NA|NA|TRBV12-3/TRBV12-4|13
CASSFIVPEEAFF
TGTGCCAGCAGTTTTATAGTGCCTGAAGAAGCTTTCTTT
>TRBJ2-2|NA|TRBD1|TRBV10-2|15
CASSDVDRVGGELFF
TGCGCCAGCAGTGACGTAGACAGGGTCGGTGGGGAGCTGTTTTTT